This T cell receptor (beta chain) is from a study of metastatic and nonmetastatic thyroid tumors. Study-wide context: Repertoires were compared across blood and tumor or nodule tissue from malignant and benign thyroid patients.

The germline V gene encodes CDR1 MNHNS and CDR2 SASEGT. This CDR3 spans 13 amino acids. Trimming cost V 7 bases and J 4 bases; bases outside gene matches: 5. In its sample, this clone was seen a few times. With MiXCR, TCRdb reprocessed the PCR reads. The data hold roughly 27,000 clones, with over 20% observed a single time. No treatment of any kind had been given to any patient before thyroid surgery. This sequence joins TRBV6-1 and TRBJ1-1; 8 nucleotides agree with TRBD1. The sequence was collected from a female donor with papillary thyroid cancer or a benign thyroid nodule (not recorded which). Some clones in this sample may be carry-over from other donors' samples. The specimen sequenced was blood. CDR3 DNA: TGTGCCAGCATTGGGGACAGGAGCACTGAAGCTTTCTTT. This sequence encodes CASIGDRSTEAFF.